This section outlines one T cell receptor (beta chain) sequence together with its context. What it binds is not known. This record belongs to a study of OX40 agonist ivuxolimab in advanced cancers. Overall study results and limits: Certain nonresponders likewise exhibited a low normalized T-cell clonal expansion.

Assay: immunoSEQ multiplex PCR; the TCRdb copy retains only in-frame clones and omits some. The sample has roughly 11,000 clones; 70% to 90% are singletons. V was shortened by 5 bases and J by 2 bases, with 13 bases between the two germline ends. Germline values: CDR1 PRHDT, CDR2 FYEKMQ (reference sequence). The CDR3 totals 14 residues. The chain uses TRBV13 and TRBJ2-7, with D perhaps TRBD2 (6 bases). The clonotype comes from an adult with an advanced solid tumor such as melanoma, head and neck, liver or kidney cancer. This material consisted of CD4+ or CD8+ T cells sorted from blood, taken in a trial of the OX40 agonist ivuxolimab. CDR3 DNA sequence: TGTGCCAGCAGCCCGCTTCGCGGGGCCTACGAGCAGTACTTC. This encodes CASSPLRGAYEQYF.